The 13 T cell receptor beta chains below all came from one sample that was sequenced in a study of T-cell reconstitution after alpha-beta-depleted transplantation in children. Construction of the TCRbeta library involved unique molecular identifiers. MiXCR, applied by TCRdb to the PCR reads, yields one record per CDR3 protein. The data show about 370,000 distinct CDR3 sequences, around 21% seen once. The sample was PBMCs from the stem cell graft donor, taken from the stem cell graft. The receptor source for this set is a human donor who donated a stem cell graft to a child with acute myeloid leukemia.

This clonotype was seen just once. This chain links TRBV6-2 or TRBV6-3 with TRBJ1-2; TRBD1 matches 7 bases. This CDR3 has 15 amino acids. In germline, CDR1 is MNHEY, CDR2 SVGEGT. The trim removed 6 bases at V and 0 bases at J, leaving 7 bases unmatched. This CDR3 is CASRDRHRTNYGYTF. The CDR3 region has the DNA TGTGCCAGCAGGGACAGGCATCGAACTAACTATGGCTACACCTTC.

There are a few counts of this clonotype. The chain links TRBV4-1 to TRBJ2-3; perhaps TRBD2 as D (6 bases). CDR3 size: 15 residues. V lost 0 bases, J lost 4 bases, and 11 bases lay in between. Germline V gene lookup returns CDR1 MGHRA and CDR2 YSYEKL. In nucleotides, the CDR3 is TGCGCCAGCAGCCAAGATCTTGGGGAGGCAGATACGCAGTATTTT. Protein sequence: CASSQDLGEADTQYF.

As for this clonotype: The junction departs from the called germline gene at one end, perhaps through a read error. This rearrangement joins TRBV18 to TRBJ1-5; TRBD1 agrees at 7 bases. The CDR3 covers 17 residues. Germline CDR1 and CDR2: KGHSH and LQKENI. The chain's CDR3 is CASSQRPGTDSNRPQHF. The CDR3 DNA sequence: TGTGCCAGCTCCCAACGCCCTGGGACAGATAGCAATCGGCCCCAGCATTTT.

CDR3: CASSIGSYYEQYF. In DNA form, the CDR3 reads TGTGCCAGCAGTATCGGGTCCTACTACGAGCAGTACTTC. This rearrangement joins TRBV7-9 to TRBJ2-7; D is uncertain. In germline, CDR1 is SEHNR, CDR2 FQNEAQ (reference sequence). V was trimmed by 6 bases and J by 3 bases, leaving 12 bases between them. This CDR3 region has 13 residues.

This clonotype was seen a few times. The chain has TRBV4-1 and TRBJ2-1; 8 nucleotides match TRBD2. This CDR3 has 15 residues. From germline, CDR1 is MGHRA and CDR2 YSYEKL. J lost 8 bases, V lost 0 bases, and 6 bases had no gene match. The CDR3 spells CASSQDLRGGHEQFF. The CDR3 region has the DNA TGCGCCAGCAGCCAAGATCTTCGGGGGGGTCATGAGCAGTTCTTC.

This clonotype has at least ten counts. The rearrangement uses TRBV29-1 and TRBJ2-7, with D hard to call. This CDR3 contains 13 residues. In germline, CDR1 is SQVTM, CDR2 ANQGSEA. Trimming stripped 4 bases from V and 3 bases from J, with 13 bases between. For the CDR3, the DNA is TGCAGCGTTGGTTTTGGTGGCAACTACGAGCAGTACTTC. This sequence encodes CSVGFGGNYEQYF.

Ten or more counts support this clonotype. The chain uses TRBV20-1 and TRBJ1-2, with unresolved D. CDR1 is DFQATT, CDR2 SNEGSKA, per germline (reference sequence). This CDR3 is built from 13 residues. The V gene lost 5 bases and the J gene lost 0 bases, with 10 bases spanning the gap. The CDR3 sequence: CSAHDTSNYGYTF. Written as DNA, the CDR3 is TGCAGTGCTCACGACACCTCTAACTATGGCTACACCTTC.

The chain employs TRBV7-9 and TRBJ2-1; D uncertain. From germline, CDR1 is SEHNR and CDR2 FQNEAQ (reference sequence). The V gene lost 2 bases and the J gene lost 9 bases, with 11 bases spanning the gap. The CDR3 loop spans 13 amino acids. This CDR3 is CASSLKKTGEQFF. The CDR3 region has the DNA TGTGCCAGCAGCTTAAAGAAGACCGGTGAGCAGTTCTTC.

In DNA, the CDR3 is TGCAGTGCTAATAAGTTTATCGCCTACGAGCAGTACTTC. This sequence encodes CSANKFIAYEQYF. The chain employs TRBV20-1 and TRBJ2-7; D is unclear. CDR1 is DFQATT and CDR2 is SNEGSKA in the germline V gene (reference sequence). Trimming cost V 4 bases and J 2 bases, with 12 bases left between them. The CDR3 totals 13 residues.

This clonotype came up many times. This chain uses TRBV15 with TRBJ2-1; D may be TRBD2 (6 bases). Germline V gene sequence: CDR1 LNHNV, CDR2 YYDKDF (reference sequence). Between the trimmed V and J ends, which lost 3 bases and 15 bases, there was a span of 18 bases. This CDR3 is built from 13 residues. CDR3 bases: TGTGCCACCAGCAGTGGAGGGCCGGAGGCTCCGTTCTTC. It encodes CATSSGGPEAPFF. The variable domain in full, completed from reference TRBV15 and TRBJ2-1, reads DAMVIQNPRYQVTQFGKPVTLSCSQTLNHNVMYWYQQKSSQAPKLLFHYYDKDFNNEADTPDNFQSRRPNTSFCFLDIRSPGLGDTAMYLCATSSGGPEAPFFGPGTRLTVL.

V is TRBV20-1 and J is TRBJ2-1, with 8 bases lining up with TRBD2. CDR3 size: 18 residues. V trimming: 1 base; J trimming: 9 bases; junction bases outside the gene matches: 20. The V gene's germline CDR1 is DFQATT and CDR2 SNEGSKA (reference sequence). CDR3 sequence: CSARGGWDSGKDLGEQFF. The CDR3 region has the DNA TGCAGTGCTAGAGGGGGGTGGGATAGCGGGAAAGATCTGGGTGAGCAGTTCTTC.

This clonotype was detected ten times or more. The DNA for the CDR3 is TGTGCCATCAGCACCGGGACAGGGGTGCCGGAGCAGTACTTC. It specifies CAISTGTGVPEQYF. The chain joins TRBV10-3 to TRBJ2-7; TRBD1 matches at 10 bases. This CDR3 is built from 14 residues. V was pared by 6 bases and J by 7 bases, with 9 bases of the junction left unmatched. Germline-derived CDR1 and CDR2 are ENHRY and SYGVKD.

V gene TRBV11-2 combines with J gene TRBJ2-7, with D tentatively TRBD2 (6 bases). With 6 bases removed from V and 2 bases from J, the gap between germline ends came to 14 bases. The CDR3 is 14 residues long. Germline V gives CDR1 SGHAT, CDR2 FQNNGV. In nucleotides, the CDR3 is TGTGCCAGCAGTAATACGGGAGTCGCCTACGAGCAGTACTTC. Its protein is CASSNTGVAYEQYF.